The rows below give T cell receptor beta chains drawn from one sample of a study of T cell repertoires in cytomegalovirus infection. These TCRs' antigens remain unknown. TCRdb passed the reads through MiXCR, listing each CDR3 protein once. This sample yields about 920,000 distinct CDR3 sequences, of which approximately 33% are seen a single time; roughly an eighth belongs to the top ten. Specimen: cultured CD8+ T cells from PBMCs, collected from culture after CMV antigen stimulation. These receptors were obtained from a human donor in good health (CMV status not recorded). Some clones in this sample may be carry-over from other donors' samples. CDR3s include the opening cysteine and the closing phenylalanine or tryptophan. D genes are given only for firm matches. The size field is filled for only some rows; it gives once, few, many or a size class.

CATSVSGQQETQYF	TGTGCCACCAGTGTTTCGGGACAGCAAGAGACCCAGTACTTC	TRBD1	14	few	TRBV24-1	TRBJ2-5
CASSQGWQGLYNEQFF	TGCGCCAGCAGCCAAGGCTGGCAGGGGCTCTACAATGAGCAGTTCTTC	.	16	few	TRBV4-1	TRBJ2-1
CASSPDRGHEKLFF	TGTGCCAGCAGCCCGGACAGGGGGCATGAAAAACTGTTTTTT	TRBD1	14	many	TRBV7-6	TRBJ1-4
CASSEAEDRADTQYF	TGTGCCAGCAGTGAAGCTGAAGACAGGGCAGATACGCAGTATTTT	TRBD1	15	.	TRBV6-1	TRBJ2-3
CASCLAGGSYNEQFF	TGTGCCAGCTGTCTAGCGGGGGGCTCCTACAATGAGCAGTTCTTC	TRBD2	15	few	TRBV12-3/TRBV12-4	TRBJ2-1
CASSHARGNYGYTF	TGCGCCAGCAGCCACGCTCGGGGTAACTATGGCTACACCTTC	.	14	.	TRBV4-1	TRBJ1-2
CSARDLNGAATGELFF	TGCAGTGCTAGAGACCTGAATGGGGCGGCCACCGGGGAGCTGTTTTTT	.	16	.	TRBV20-1	TRBJ2-2
CASMYRGGHTDTQYF	TGTGCCAGCATGTATCGGGGGGGCCACACAGATACGCAGTATTTT	TRBD2	15	.	TRBV28	TRBJ2-3
CASSEDGGQGVGYTF	TGTGCCAGCAGTGAAGATGGGGGACAGGGGGTAGGCTACACCTTC	TRBD1	15	few	TRBV2	TRBJ1-2
CASSDIDRGYTEAFF	TGTGCCAGCAGTGATATAGACAGGGGATACACTGAAGCTTTCTTT	TRBD1	15	few	TRBV25-1	TRBJ1-1
CASSLGTSPSVGPGQITDTQYF	TGTGCCAGCAGCTTAGGTACCTCCCCCTCGGTCGGACCGGGACAGATCACAGATACGCAGTATTTT	TRBD1	22	few	TRBV11-3	TRBJ2-3
CASSQRGGPMNTEAFF	TGTGCCAGCAGCCAAAGAGGGGGGCCAATGAACACTGAAGCTTTCTTT	.	16	.	TRBV7-9	TRBJ1-1
CASPTGDPRWGYTF	TGTGCCAGCCCTACAGGGGACCCTCGGTGGGGCTACACCTTC	TRBD1	14	few	TRBV5-6	TRBJ1-2
CASSETGAWATGELFF	TGTGCCAGCAGTGAAACGGGGGCGTGGGCCACCGGGGAGCTGTTTTTT	.	16	few	TRBV2	TRBJ2-2
CSARTGTYNEQFF	TGCAGCGCCCGGACAGGGACCTACAATGAGCAGTTCTTC	TRBD1	13	.	TRBV29-1	TRBJ2-1
CASSDGSRERRGIQYF	TGTGCCAGCAGTGATGGGAGCAGAGAGCGGAGAGGCATTCAGTACTTC	.	16	.	TRBV6-1	TRBJ2-4
CASSYGTGFALNPFPGNTIYF	TGTGCCAGCAGTTACGGGACAGGATTCGCTTTGAACCCGTTCCCTGGAAACACCATATATTTT	TRBD1	21	many	TRBV6-2/TRBV6-3	TRBJ1-3
CAISGWDSQETQYF	TGTGCCATCAGTGGTTGGGACAGCCAAGAGACCCAGTACTTC	TRBD1	14	many	TRBV10-3	TRBJ2-5
CASSPEGATIYVGELFF	TGTGCCAGCTCACCAGAGGGGGCGACCATTTATGTCGGGGAGCTGTTTTTT	TRBD1	17	.	TRBV18	TRBJ2-2
CASSLLPAGNEQFF	TGTGCCAGCAGTTTATTGCCGGCGGGCAATGAGCAGTTCTTC	.	14	.	TRBV27	TRBJ2-1
CASSPSLYEQYF	TGTGCCAGCAGTCCTAGCCTCTACGAGCAGTACTTC	.	12	many	TRBV12-3/TRBV12-4	TRBJ2-7
CASSHGLAGNQETQYF	TGTGCCAGCAGTCATGGACTAGCGGGGAACCAAGAGACCCAGTACTTC	TRBD2	16	.	TRBV9	TRBJ2-5